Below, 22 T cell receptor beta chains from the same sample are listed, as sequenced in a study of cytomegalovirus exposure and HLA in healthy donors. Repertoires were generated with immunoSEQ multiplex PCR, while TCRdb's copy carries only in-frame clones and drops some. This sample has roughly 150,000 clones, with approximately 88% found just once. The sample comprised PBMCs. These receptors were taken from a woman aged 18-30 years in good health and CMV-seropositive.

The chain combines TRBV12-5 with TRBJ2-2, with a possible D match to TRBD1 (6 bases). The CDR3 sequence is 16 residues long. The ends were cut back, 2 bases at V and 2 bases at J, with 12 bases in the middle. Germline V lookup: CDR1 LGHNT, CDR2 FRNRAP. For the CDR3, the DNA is TGTGCTAGTGGTTTGATCGTGGACAGAAACACCGGGGAGCTGTTTTTT. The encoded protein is CASGLIVDRNTGELFF.

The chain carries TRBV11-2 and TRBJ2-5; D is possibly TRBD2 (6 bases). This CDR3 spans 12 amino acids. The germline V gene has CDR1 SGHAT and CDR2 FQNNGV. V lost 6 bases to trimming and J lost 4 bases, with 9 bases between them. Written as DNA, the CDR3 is TGTGCCAGCAGTCAGGAGGGAGAGACCCAGTACTTC. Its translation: CASSQEGETQYF.

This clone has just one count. The CDR3 DNA reads TGTGCCAGCAGTAGAGGGCCCCTCTACGAGCAGTACTTC. Residues: CASSRGPLYEQYF. The chain is built from TRBV14 and TRBJ2-7; tentative D call: TRBD2 (5 bases). V was trimmed by 6 bases and J by 3 bases, leaving 12 bases between them. Germline CDR1 SGHDN, CDR2 FVKESK. This CDR3 comprises 13 residues.

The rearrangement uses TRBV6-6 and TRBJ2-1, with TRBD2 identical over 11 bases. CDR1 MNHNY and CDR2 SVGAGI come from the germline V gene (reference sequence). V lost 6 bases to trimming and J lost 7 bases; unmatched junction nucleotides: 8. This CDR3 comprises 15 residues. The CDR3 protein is CASSHTSGSGNEQFF. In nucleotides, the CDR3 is TGTGCCAGCAGCCATACTAGCGGGAGTGGGAATGAGCAGTTCTTC.

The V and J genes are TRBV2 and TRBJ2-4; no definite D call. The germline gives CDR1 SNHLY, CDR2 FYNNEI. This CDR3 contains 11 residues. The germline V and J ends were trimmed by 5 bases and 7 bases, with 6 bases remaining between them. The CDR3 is CASSLVNIQYF. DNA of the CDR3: TGTGCCAGCAGTCTAGTCAACATTCAGTACTTC.

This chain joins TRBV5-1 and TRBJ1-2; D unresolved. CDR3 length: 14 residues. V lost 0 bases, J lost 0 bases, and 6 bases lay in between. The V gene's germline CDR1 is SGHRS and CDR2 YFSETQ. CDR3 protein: CASSLAGANYGYTF. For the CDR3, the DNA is TGCGCCAGCAGCTTGGCCGGGGCTAACTATGGCTACACCTTC.

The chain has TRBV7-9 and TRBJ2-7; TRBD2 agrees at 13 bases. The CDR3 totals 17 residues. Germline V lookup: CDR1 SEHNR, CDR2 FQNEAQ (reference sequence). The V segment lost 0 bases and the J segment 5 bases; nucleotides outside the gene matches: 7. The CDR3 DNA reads TGTGCCAGCAGCTTAGCGCATTCAACTAGCGGGAGGGACGAGCAGTACTTC. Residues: CASSLAHSTSGRDEQYF.

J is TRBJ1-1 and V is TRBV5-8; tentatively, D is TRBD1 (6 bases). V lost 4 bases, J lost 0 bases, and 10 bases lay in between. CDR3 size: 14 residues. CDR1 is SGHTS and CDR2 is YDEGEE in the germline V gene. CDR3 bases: TGTGCCAGCAGCACGGACAGCTTGAACACTGAAGCTTTCTTT. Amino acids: CASSTDSLNTEAFF.

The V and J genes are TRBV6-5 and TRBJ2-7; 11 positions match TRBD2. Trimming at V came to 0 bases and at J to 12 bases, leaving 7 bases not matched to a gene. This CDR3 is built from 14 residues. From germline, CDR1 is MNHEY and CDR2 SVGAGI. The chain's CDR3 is CASSYSRGLAGLYF. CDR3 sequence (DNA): TGTGCCAGCAGTTACTCAAGAGGACTAGCGGGTTTGTACTTC.

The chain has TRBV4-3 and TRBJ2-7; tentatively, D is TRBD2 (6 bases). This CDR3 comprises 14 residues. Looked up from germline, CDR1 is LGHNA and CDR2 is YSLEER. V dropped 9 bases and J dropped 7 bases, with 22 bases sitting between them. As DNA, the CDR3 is TGCGCCAGTGAATTAGTGGGGGGTTCTGGTGAGCAGTACTTC. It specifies CASELVGGSGEQYF.

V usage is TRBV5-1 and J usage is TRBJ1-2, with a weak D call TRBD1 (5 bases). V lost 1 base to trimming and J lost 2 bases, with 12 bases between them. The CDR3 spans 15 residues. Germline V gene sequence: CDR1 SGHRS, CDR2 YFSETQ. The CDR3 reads CASSLSVAGNYGYTF. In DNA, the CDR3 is TGCGCCAGCAGCTTGTCTGTGGCAGGGAACTATGGCTACACCTTC.

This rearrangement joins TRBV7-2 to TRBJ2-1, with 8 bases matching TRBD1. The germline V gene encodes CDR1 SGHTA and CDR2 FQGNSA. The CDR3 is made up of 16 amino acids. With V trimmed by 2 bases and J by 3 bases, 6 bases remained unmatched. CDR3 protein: CASSLNGRGLYNEQFF. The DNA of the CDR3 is TGTGCCAGCAGCTTAAATGGCAGGGGGCTCTACAATGAGCAGTTCTTC.

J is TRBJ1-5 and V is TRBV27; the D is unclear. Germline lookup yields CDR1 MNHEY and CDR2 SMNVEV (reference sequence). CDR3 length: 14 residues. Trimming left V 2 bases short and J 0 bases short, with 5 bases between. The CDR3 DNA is TGTGCCAGCAGTTTAGTCCATAGCAATCAGCCCCAGCATTTT. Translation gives CASSLVHSNQPQHF.

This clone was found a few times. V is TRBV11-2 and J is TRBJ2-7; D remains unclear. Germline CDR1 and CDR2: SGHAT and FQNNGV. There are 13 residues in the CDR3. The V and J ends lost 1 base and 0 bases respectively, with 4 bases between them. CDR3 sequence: CASSLVGSYEQYF. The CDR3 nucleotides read TGTGCCAGCAGCTTAGTCGGCTCCTACGAGCAGTACTTC. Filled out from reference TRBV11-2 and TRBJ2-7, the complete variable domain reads EAGVAQSPRYKIIEKRQSVAFWCNPISGHATLYWYQQILGQGPKLLIQFQNNGVVDDSQLPKDRFSAERLKGVDSTLKIQPAKLEDSAVYLCASSLVGSYEQYFGPGTRLTVT.

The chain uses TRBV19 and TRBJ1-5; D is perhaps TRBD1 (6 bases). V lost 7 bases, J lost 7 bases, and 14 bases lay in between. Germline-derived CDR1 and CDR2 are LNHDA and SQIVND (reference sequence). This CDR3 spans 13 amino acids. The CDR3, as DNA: TGTGCCAGTAATAACAGGGACACACAGCCCCAGCATTTT. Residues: CASNNRDTQPQHF. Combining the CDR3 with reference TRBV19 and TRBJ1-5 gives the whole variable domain DGGITQSPKYLFRKEGQNVTLSCEQNLNHDAMYWYRQDPGQGLRLIYYSQIVNDFQKGDIAEGYSVSREKKESFPLTVTSAQKNPTAFYLCASNNRDTQPQHFGDGTRLSIL.

The CDR3: CASSTRDYTEAFF. The CDR3, as DNA: TGTGCCAGTAGTACCCGAGATTACACTGAAGCTTTCTTT. This chain links TRBV19 with TRBJ1-1; the D is unclear. The CDR3 loop spans 13 amino acids. The V end was cut by 4 bases, the J end by 3 bases, with 9 bases between. CDR1 and CDR2 (germline): LNHDA, SQIVND (reference sequence).

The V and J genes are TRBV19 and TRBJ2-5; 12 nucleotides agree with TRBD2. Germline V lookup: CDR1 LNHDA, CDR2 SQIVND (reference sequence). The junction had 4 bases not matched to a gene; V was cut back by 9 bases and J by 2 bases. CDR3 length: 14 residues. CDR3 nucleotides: TGTGCCAGCTCTAGCGGGAGGGCACAAGAGACCCAGTACTTC. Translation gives CASSSGRAQETQYF.

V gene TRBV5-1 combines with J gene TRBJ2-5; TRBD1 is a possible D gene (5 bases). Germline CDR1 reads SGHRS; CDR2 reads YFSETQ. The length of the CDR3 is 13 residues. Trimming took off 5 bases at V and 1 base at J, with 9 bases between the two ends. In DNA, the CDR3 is TGCGCCAGCAGGCGACAGAGCCAAGAGACCCAGTACTTC. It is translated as CASRRQSQETQYF.

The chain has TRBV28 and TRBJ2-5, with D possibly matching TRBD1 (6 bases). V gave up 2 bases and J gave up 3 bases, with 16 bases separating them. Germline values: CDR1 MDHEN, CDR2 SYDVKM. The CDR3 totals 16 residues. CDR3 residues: CASSLPDRHTKETQYF. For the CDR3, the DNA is TGTGCCAGCAGTTTACCCGACAGGCACACGAAAGAGACCCAGTACTTC.

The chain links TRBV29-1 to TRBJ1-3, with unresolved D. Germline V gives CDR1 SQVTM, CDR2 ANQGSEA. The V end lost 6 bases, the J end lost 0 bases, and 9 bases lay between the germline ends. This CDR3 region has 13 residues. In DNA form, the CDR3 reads TGCAGCGTCCAGGTTCCCTCTGGAAACACCATATATTTT. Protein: CSVQVPSGNTIYF.

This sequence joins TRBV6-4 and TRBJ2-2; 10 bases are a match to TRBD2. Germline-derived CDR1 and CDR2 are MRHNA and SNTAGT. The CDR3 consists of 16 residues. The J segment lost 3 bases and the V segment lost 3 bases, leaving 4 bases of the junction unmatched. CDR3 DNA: TGTGCCAGCAGTGAAGCGGGAGGGGATGACACCGGGGAGCTGTTTTTT. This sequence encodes CASSEAGGDDTGELFF.

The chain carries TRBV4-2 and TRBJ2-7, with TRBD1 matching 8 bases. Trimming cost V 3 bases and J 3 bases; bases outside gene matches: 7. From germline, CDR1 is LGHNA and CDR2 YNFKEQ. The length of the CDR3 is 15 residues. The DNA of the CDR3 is TGTGCCAGCAGCCAGGGGACAGGTCGGCACTACGAGCAGTACTTC. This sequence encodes CASSQGTGRHYEQYF.